This T cell receptor (beta chain) was identified during a study of cytomegalovirus exposure and HLA in healthy donors. General study points: It was in a later analysis that TCR association rates were seen to vary by HLA locus, highest for DRB1 and lowest for HLA-C. The productive fraction for most TCR beta V segments was about 87% or about 30% in an earlier analysis. Later analysis demonstrated an association between a missense DCLRE1C variant and TCR beta V- and J-gene trimming.

Healthy bone marrow donors made up the cohort. The PCR was carried out with 60 Vbeta primers and 13 Jbeta primers. Clones were read by immunoSEQ multiplex PCR, and TCRdb kept only the in-frame ones, dropping some. The table shows 150,000 to 200,000 clones, with around 77% occurring only once. CDR3 length: 14 amino acids. CDR1 is LGHNA, CDR2 YSLEER, per germline. J was trimmed by 12 bases and V by 0 bases; bases with no gene match: 7. As for this clone: The antigen remains unidentified.

This receptor was obtained from a woman aged 25-40 years in good health and CMV-seropositive. This rearrangement joins TRBV4-3 to TRBJ2-1; 8 bases align to TRBD1. Material for sequencing was PBMCs. The CDR3 nucleotides read TGCGCCAGCAGCCAAGACCAGACCGGGACAGGGCAGTTCTTC. Its protein product is CASSQDQTGTGQFF.